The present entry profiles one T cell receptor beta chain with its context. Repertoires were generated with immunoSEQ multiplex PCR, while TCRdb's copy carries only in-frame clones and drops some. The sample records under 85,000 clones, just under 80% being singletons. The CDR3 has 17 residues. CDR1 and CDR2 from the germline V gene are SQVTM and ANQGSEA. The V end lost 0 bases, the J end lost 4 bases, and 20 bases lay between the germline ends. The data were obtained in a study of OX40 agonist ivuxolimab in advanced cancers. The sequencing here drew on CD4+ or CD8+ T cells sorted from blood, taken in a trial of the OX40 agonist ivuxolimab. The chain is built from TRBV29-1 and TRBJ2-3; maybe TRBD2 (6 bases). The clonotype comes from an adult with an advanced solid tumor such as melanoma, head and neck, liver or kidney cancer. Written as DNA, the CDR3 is TGCAGCGTTGAAGATAGGAGGGCTAGCGTGGTCGCAGATACGCAGTATTTT. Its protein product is CSVEDRRASVVADTQYF.